This TCR beta chain derives from a study of blood T cell repertoires in COVID-19. Across the study: Acute-phase and convalescent COVID-19 samples originated in the United States, Italy and Spain. PBMCs, B-cell-depleted T cells, or T cells provided the cDNA or gDNA that made up the material.

Germline V gene sequence: CDR1 MNHEY, CDR2 SMNVEV (reference sequence). Trimming left V 6 bases short and J 2 bases short, with 13 bases between. This CDR3 has 15 residues. Original analysis: From reference gene primer amplification, estimates of nucleated cell counts were derived. Clones were sequenced by immunoSEQ multiplex PCR, and TCRdb holds only the in-frame ones, with some missing. That table supplies the V and J calls and clone size; D and trimming were determined from the DNA. The profile shows about 68,000 clones, around 85% of them singletons. This chain joins TRBV27 and TRBJ2-2; D may be TRBD1 (5 bases). Sequencing input: peripheral blood. The clonotype comes from a woman aged 60-75 years with acute or convalescent COVID-19. CDR3 DNA: TGTGCCAGCAGACGCGACAGCTCAAACACCGGGGAGCTGTTTTTT. Amino acid sequence: CASRRDSSNTGELFF.